Listed here are 9 T cell receptor beta chains from one sample, sequenced in a study of blood T cell repertoires in COVID-19. The assay was immunoSEQ multiplex PCR, and TCRdb's table has in-frame clones only and misses some. Here the sample spans some 120,000 clones, roughly 87% being singletons. The sequencing input was PBMCs or T cells enriched from blood (not recorded which). The receptor source for this set is a man aged 30-40 years who had recovered from COVID-19.

Turning to this clone: The junction does not match germline at one end; this may be a read error. V gene TRBV6-6 combines with J gene TRBJ2-1, with D possibly TRBD1 on 5 matching bases. The CDR3 totals 12 residues. Germline CDR1 is MNHNY and CDR2 is SVGAGI (reference sequence). The CDR3 is CASSYSIGQYIF. The CDR3 DNA reads TGTGCCAGCAGTTACTCCATCGGACAATACATCTTC.

This clone is a singleton in its sample. The chain couples TRBV13 to TRBJ2-7, with 8 nucleotides matching TRBD2. The germline V gene encodes CDR1 PRHDT and CDR2 FYEKMQ (reference sequence). The CDR3 totals 15 residues. V shed 0 bases and J 0 bases; nucleotides not matched to a gene: 1. The CDR3 nucleotides read TGTGCCAGCAGCTTAGGTGGGACTAGCTCCTACGAGCAGTACTTC. Its translation: CASSLGGTSSYEQYF.

The V call is TRBV12-3 or TRBV12-4, the J call TRBJ1-2; 9 positions agree with TRBD1. Germline trimming cut 3 bases from V and 6 bases from J; bases unmatched to any gene: 2. The CDR3 extends over 13 amino acids. The CDR3 DNA reads TGTGCCAGCAGTTTGGGACAGGGTGATGGCTACACCTTC. It encodes CASSLGQGDGYTF.

This chain joins TRBV5-6 and TRBJ2-1; D not certain. The CDR3 has 13 residues. The germline V gene encodes CDR1 SGHDT and CDR2 YYEEEE. Trimming took off 1 base at V and 4 bases at J, with 6 bases between the two ends. In DNA, the CDR3 is TGTGCCAGCAGCTTGCGTCAGTACAATGAGCAGTTCTTC. Encoded protein: CASSLRQYNEQFF.

The chain uses TRBV28 and TRBJ2-3; TRBD2 might be the D (5 bases). From germline, CDR1 is MDHEN and CDR2 SYDVKM. The CDR3 runs 15 residues. V was cut by 5 bases and J by 0 bases, with 12 bases left in between. CDR3 protein: CASSPPGLSTDTQYF. The CDR3, as DNA: TGTGCCAGCAGTCCCCCTGGACTTAGCACAGATACGCAGTATTTT.

The rearrangement links TRBV11-2 to TRBJ1-1, with no clear D. Germline assignment: CDR1 SGHAT and CDR2 FQNNGV. The V gene lost 6 bases and the J gene lost 0 bases, with 17 bases spanning the gap. CDR3 length: 16 residues. CDR3 loop: CASSSRPRGLNTEAFF. The CDR3 bases are TGTGCCAGCAGTTCGAGGCCTCGGGGATTGAACACTGAAGCTTTCTTT.

The rearrangement links TRBV6-1 to TRBJ2-2; perhaps TRBD1 as D (7 bases). Germline CDR1 and CDR2: MNHNS and SASEGT. This CDR3 comprises 14 residues. V was shortened by 7 bases and J by 5 bases, with 14 bases between the two germline ends. CDR3 sequence: CASKEEGATGELFF. In nucleotides, the CDR3 is TGTGCCAGCAAAGAGGAGGGGGCGACCGGGGAGCTGTTTTTT.

This clone has just one count. V gene TRBV3-1 (or the pseudogene TRBV3-2) combines with J gene TRBJ1-5; 8 bases map to TRBD1. CDR1 and CDR2 from the germline V gene are LGHDT and YNNKEL (reference sequence). V trimming: 1 base; J trimming: 5 bases; junction bases outside the gene matches: 4. The CDR3 totals 15 residues. The CDR3 DNA reads as TGTGCCAGCAGCCAAGCTGCAGGGGGCGATCAGCCCCAGCATTTT. Protein sequence: CASSQAAGGDQPQHF.

Only one count was recorded for this clone. The rearrangement joins TRBV28 to TRBJ1-6, with D uncertain. This CDR3 contains 14 residues. V was pared by 2 bases and J by 7 bases, with 9 bases between. The germline CDR1 and CDR2 sequences are MDHEN and SYDVKM. The CDR3 region has the DNA TGTGCCAGCAGTTTACCCGGAGGGAATTCACCCCTCCACTTT. It specifies CASSLPGGNSPLHF.